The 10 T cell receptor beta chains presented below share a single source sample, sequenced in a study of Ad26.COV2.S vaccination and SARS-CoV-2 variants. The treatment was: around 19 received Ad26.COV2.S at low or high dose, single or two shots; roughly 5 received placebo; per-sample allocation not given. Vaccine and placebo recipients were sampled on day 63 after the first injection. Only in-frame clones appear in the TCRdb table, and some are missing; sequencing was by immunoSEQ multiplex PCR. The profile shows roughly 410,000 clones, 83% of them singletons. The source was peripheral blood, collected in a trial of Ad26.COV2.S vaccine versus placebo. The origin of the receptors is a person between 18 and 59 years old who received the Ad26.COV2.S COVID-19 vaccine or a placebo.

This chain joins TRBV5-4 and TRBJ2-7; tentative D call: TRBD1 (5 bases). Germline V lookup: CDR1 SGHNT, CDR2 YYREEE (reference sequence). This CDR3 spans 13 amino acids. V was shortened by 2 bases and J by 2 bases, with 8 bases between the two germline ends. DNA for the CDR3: TGTGCCAGCAGCTTCCAGGGAACCTACGAGCAGTACTTC. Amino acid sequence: CASSFQGTYEQYF.

The CDR3 region has the DNA TGCAGCGTTGAATGGAGAAGGGTCGGCGCCGGGGAGCTGTTTTTT. Its translation is CSVEWRRVGAGELFF. V usage is TRBV29-1 and J usage is TRBJ2-2; no clear D gene. The germline CDR1 and CDR2 sequences are SQVTM and ANQGSEA. V lost 2 bases, J lost 6 bases, and 16 bases lay in between. This CDR3 is 15 amino acids long.

The CDR3 spells CASSPRTVAKNIQYF. CDR3 in DNA: TGTGCCAGCAGCCCTCGGACGGTAGCCAAAAACATTCAGTACTTC. The rearrangement joins TRBV11-3 to TRBJ2-4; D is unresolved. The CDR3 has 15 amino acids. Deletions cut 5 bases from V and 0 bases from J, with 11 bases between. Germline assignment: CDR1 SGHNT and CDR2 YENEEA.

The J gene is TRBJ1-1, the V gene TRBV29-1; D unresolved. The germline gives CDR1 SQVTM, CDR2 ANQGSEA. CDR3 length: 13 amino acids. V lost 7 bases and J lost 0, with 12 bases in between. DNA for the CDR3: TGCAGCGCCCGACGGCTTATGAACACTGAAGCTTTCTTT. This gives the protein CSARRLMNTEAFF.

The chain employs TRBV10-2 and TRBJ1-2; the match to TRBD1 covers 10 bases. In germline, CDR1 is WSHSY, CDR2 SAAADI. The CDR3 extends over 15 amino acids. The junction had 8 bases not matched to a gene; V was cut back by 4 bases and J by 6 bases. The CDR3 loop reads CASSALGTGVHGYTF. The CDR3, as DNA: TGCGCCAGCAGTGCCCTAGGGACAGGGGTGCATGGCTACACCTTC.

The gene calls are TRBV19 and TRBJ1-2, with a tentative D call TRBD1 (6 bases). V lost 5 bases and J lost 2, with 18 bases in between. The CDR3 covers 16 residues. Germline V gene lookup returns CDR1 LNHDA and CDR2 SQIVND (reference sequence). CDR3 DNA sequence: TGTGCCAGTAGTTTACCAACAGGGCAACGAAACTATGGCTACACCTTC. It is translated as CASSLPTGQRNYGYTF.

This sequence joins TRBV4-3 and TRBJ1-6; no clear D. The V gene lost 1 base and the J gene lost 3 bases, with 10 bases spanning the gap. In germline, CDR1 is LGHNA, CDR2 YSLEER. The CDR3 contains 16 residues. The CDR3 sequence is CASSQGQADYNSPLHF. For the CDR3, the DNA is TGCGCCAGCAGCCAAGGTCAGGCCGACTATAATTCACCCCTCCACTTT.

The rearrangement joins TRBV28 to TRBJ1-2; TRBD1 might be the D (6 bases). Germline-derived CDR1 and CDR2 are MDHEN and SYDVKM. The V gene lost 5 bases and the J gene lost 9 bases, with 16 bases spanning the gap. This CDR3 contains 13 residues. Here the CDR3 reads CASSPVPRGSYTF. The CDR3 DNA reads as TGTGCCAGCAGTCCCGTCCCCAGGGGAAGCTACACCTTC.

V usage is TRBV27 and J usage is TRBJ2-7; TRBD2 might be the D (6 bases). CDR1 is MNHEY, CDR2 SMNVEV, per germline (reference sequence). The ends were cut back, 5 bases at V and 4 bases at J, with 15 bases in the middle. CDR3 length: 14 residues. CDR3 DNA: TGTGCCAGCAGTCGAGTCGGGAGCGGGTACGAGCAGTACTTC. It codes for CASSRVGSGYEQYF.

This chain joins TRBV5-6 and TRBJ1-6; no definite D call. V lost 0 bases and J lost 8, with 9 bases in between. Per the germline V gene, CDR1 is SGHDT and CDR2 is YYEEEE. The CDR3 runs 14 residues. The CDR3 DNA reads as TGTGCCAGCAGCTTGGTACAGCTTCATTCACCCCTCCACTTT. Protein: CASSLVQLHSPLHF.